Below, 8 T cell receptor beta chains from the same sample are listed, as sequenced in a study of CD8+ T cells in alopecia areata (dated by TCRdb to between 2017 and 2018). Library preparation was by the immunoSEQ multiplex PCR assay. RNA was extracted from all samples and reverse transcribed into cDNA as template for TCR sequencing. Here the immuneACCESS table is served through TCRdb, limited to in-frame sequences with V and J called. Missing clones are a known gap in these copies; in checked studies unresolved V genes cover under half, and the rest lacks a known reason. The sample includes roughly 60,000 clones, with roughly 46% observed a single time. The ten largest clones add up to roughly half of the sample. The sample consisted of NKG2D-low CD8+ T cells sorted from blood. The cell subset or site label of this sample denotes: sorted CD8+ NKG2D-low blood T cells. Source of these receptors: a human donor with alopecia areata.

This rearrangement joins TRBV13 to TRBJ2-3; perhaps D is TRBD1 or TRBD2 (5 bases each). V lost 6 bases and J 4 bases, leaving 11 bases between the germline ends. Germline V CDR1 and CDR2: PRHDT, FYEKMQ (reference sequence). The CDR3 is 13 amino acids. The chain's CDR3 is CASSTVGADTQYF. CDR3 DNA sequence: TGTGCCAGCAGTACCGTGGGGGCAGATACGCAGTATTTT.

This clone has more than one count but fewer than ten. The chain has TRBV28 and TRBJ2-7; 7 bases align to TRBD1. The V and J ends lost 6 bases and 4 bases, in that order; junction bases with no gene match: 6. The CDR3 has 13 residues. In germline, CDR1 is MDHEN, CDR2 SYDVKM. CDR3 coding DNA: TGTGCCAGCAGCCGAAGGGGGCGGTACGAGCAGTACTTC. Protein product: CASSRRGRYEQYF.

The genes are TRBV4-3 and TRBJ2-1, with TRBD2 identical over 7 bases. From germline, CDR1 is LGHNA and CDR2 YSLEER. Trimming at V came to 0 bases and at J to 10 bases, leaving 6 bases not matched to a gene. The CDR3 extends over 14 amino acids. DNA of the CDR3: TGCGCCAGCAGCCAAGATGTTAGCGGGTGGGAGCAGTTCTTC. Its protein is CASSQDVSGWEQFF.

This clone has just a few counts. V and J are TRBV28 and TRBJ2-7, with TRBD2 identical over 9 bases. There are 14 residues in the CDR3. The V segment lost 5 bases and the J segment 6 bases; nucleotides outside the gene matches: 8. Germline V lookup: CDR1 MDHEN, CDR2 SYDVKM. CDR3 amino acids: CASSLLAGVGEQYF. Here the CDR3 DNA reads TGTGCCAGCAGTCTCTTAGCGGGAGTAGGCGAGCAGTACTTC.

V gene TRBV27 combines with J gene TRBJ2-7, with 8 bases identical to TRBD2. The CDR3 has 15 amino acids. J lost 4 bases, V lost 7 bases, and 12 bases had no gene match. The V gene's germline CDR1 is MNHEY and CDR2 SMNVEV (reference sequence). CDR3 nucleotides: TGTGCCAGCAAACAGGGTCCGGGGGGGCTATACGAGCAGTACTTC. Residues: CASKQGPGGLYEQYF.

CDR3 nucleotides: TGCGCCAGCAGCCCGGATGGCAGGGTTGGCTCTGGGGCCAACGTCCTGACTTTC. This translates into CASSPDGRVGSGANVLTF. The chain uses TRBV4-3 and TRBJ2-6, with D maybe TRBD1 (5 bases). The length of the CDR3 is 18 residues. V lost 4 bases to trimming and J lost 0 bases, with 16 bases between them. Germline V lookup: CDR1 LGHNA, CDR2 YSLEER.

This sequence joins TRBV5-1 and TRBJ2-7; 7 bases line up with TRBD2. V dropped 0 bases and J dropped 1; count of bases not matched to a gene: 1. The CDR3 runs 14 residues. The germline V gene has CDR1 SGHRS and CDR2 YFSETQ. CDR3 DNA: TGCGCCAGCAGCTTGGCGGGGGGTTCCTACGAGCAGTACTTC. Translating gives CASSLAGGSYEQYF. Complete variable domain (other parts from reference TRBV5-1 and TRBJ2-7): KAGVTQTPRYLIKTRGQQVTLSCSPISGHRSVSWYQQTPGQGLQFLFEYFSETQRNKGNFPGRFSGRQFSNSRSEMNVSTLELGDSALYLCASSLAGGSYEQYFGPGTRLTVT.

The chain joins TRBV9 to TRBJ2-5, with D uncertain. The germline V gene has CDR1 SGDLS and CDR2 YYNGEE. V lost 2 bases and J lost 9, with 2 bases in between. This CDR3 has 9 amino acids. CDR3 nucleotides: TGTGCCAGCAGCGTCCCCCAGTACTTC. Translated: CASSVPQYF.